This TCR beta chain was recovered during a study of CD8+CD57+ T cells in acquired aplastic anemia. About the study: When averaged, DNA from sorted CD4+ and CD8+ cells came to approximately 3.2 ug.

With respect to this clonotype: Its matching antigen is unknown.

The patients chosen for sequencing had shown expansion of CD8+CD57+ cells (detected by flow cytometry). The enrolled patients all had severe acquired aplastic anemia. Genomic DNA templated the TCR beta VDJ and CDR3 profiling. TCRdb processed the reads anew with MiXCR; each CDR3 protein has one entry. The sample includes 100,000 to 150,000 distinct CDR3 sequences, approximately 36% of them seen just once. The study, taken as a whole, reports: Roughly 31 was the count of CD8+ CDR3 sequences that patients shared with controls. CD8+ Simpson's diversity in patients was not significantly different from that in controls.

The CDR3 extends over 14 amino acids. Per the germline V gene, CDR1 is MGHDK and CDR2 is SYGVNS. Losses at the gene ends were 3 bases for V and 2 bases for J; bases not matched to a gene: 1. The chain joins TRBV25-1 to TRBJ1-5; 7 nucleotides line up with TRBD1. Input material: sorted CD4+, CD8+, or CD8+CD57+ T cells (not recorded which) from PBMCs. This TCR was recovered from a human donor with aplastic anemia. The CDR3 sequence: CASSDGTGNQPQHF. CDR3 sequence (DNA): TGTGCCAGCAGTGACGGGACAGGCAATCAGCCCCAGCATTTT.